The rows below give T cell receptor beta chains drawn from one sample of a study of radiation and T cells in renal cell carcinoma. Data came from immunoSEQ multiplex PCR; TCRdb stores just in-frame clones and leaves some out. This table has 50,000 to 70,000 clones, approximately 80% appearing once. Source: blood, taken from a patient whose treatment included radiotherapy and nephrectomy. These receptors were taken from a man aged 55 to 70 with renal cell carcinoma. CDR3s leave out the opening cysteine and the closing phenylalanine or tryptophan.

>TRBJ2-1|TRBV5-1
ASSLEGSYNEQF
>TRBJ2-1|TRBV5-1
ASSLARVGNEQF
>TRBJ2-3|TRBV30
AWSVSAGGLVDTQY
>TRBJ1-1|TRBV2
ASTEGSLPGATEAF
>TRBJ2-1|TRBV11-2
ASSLGVTGNNEQF
>TRBJ2-2|TRBV30
ACQAHRDRDAGELF
>TRBJ1-1|TRBV7-9
ASSLVGDEAF
>TRBJ2-2|TRBV6-1
ASSNAIGELF
>TRBJ1-3|TRBV7-9
ASRLDSGGNTIY
>TRBJ1-1|TRBV5-1
ASSLAGTDDEAF
>TRBJ1-2|TRBV4-3
ASSLIQGADGYT
>TRBJ2-2|TRBV25-1
ASSEFGPNTGELF
>TRBJ2-6|TRBV6-5
ASSYGVSGANVLT
>TRBJ2-1|TRBV9
ASSLTTLNEQF
>TRBJ2-2|TRBV12-5
ASGLFRGINTGELF
>TRBJ1-4|TRBV30
AWSVTGAEKLF
>TRBJ1-4|TRBV19
ASISIGGFGATNEKLF
>TRBJ1-1|TRBV14
ASSQAIGGTEAF
>TRBJ1-6|TRBV18
ASSPPGPHSPLH
>TRBJ1-4|TRBV7-2
ASSVSIREKLF
>TRBJ1-1|TRBV7-2
ASSFTTNTEAF
>TRBJ2-5|TRBV5-1
ASSSPSGISYGGAQVQY
>TRBJ2-3|TRBV6-6
ASSYSRQSDTQY
>TRBJ1-4|TRBV7-2
ASSLGRRSEKLF
>TRBJ1-2|TRBV5-6
ASSFRDRVNYGYT
>TRBJ1-3|TRBV15
ATSRDLSDAASGNTIY
>TRBJ1-5|TRBV28
ASRDLGNQPQH
>TRBJ2-1|TRBV29-1
SVELTLGIEQF
>TRBJ2-5|TRBV7-6
ASSLYGTSGSLQETQY
>TRBJ1-3|TRBV19
ASSIDGNTIY
>TRBJ1-2|TRBV19
ASSVDRSYGYT
>TRBJ1-5|TRBV14
ASSQNIYQPQH
>TRBJ1-1|TRBV5-1
ASMWGAGITEAF
>TRBJ1-1|TRBV6-5
ASGQDYTEAF
>TRBJ1-5|TRBV7-8
ASSLDLWLPQH
>TRBJ2-5|TRBV7-2
ASSLQSGEETQY
>TRBJ2-7|TRBV9
ASSVGGTGLEQY
>TRBJ1-5|TRBV4-1
ASSQVPPETYRGPQH
>TRBJ1-1|TRBV7-9
ASSSSTGNTEAF
>TRBJ2-3|TRBV19
ASSIAGGSTDTQY
>TRBJ1-5|TRBV5-6
ASSIGTGDINQPQH
>TRBJ2-3|TRBV5-4
ASSFSGGAWDTQY
>TRBJ2-3|TRBV27
ASSLLRADTQY
>TRBJ1-4|TRBV14
ASSRTGDHNEKLF
>TRBJ1-5|TRBV2
ASSEEDRDYQPQH
>TRBJ2-3|TRBV30
AWRIGGLAGFTDTQY
>TRBJ2-5|TRBV7-2
ASSLKETQY
>TRBJ1-1|TRBV10-3
AIRVGLNTEAF
>TRBJ2-3|TRBV5-1
ASSNQGQDTQY
>TRBJ2-5|TRBV19
ASSILASGRGETQY
>TRBJ1-2|TRBV5-6
ASSLVAGFYGYT
>TRBJ2-1|TRBV25-1
ASSDPREQF
>TRBJ2-1|TRBV9
ASSATSGGAFEQF
>TRBJ1-3|TRBV15
ATSVSGNTIY
>TRBJ1-4|TRBV19
ASAPVAASIEKLF
>TRBJ2-2|TRBV7-2
ASSSGPYTGELF
>TRBJ2-7|TRBV4-3
ASSRPGYEQY
>TRBJ2-5|TRBV19
ASSIGGDSKTQY
>TRBJ1-6|TRBV30
AWSVRRAENSPLH